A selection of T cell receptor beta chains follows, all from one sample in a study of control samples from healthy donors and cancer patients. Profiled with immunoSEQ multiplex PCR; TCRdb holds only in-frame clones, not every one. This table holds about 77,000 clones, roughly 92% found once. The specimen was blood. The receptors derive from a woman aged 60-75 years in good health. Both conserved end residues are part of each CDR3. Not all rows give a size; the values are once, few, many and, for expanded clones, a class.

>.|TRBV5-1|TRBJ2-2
CASTHNSGRRAGELFF
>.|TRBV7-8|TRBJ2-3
CASSSRDLEFTDTQYF
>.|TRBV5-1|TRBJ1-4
CASSLWGVGANEKLFF
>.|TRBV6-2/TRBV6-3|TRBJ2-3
CASSTRGSSTDTQYF
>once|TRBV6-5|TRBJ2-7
CASSIGPYNYEQYF
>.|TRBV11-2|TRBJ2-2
CASSVGTSTGELFF
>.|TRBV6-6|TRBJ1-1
CASSEGLNTEAFF
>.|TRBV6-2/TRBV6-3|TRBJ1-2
CASSGQGAPGYTF
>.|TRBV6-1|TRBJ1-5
CASSEAPDQPQHF
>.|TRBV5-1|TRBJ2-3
CASSPYRGLSTDTQYF
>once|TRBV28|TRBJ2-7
CASTRGGGGYEQYF
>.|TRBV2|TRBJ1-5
CACQGHPNQPQHF
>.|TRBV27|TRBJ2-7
CASRNSGSDYEQYF
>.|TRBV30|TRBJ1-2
CAWRTPASYGYTF
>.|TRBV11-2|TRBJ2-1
CASSRPGRGSDNEQFF
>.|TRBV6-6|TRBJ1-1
CASTPDRGSVNTEAFF
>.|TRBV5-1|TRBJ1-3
CASSTTGTGIGNTIYF
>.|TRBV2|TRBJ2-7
CASRDLPASGSYEQYF
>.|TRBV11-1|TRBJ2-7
CASSLVDGNYEQYF
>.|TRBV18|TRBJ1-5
CASSSTEGQPQHF
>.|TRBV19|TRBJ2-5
CASSIQVQETQYF
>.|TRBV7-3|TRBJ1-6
CASSLRRQSEVRSPLHF
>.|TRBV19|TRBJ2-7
CASSTDSYYEQYF
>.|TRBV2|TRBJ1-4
CASSEWGSGYEKLFF
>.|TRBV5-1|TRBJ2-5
CASSLAPGGETQYF
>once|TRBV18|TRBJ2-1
CASSPLFDRANEQFF
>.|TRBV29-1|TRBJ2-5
CSVSDRGLQETQYF
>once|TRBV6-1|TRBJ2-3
CASSESVIRARTQYF
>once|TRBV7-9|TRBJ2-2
CASSAYGQGSTGELFF
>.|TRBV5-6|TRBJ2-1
CASSFGANEQFF
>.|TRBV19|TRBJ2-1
CASSIEPPAAGGIINEQFF
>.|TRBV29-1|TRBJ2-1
CSVGPSGPEEQFF
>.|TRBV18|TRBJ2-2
CASSLGQGAVGELFF
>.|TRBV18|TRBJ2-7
CASSPRAQGADEQYF
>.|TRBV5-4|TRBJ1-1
CASSLRGGSGGFGVTEAFF
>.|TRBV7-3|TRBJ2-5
CASSLTVGSGQETQYF
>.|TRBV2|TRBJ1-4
CASTWGGTQNEKLFF
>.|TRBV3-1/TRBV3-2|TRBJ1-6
CASSQGRVRSPLHF
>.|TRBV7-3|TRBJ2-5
CASSPSGPETQYF
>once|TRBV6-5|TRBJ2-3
CASRSGDTQYF
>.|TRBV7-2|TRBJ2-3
CASSPGGAGTDTQYF
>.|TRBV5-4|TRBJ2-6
CASSVGRTSSGANVLTF
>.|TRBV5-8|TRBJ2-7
CASRKGGRRSYEQYF
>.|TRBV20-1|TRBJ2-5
CSASLADQETQYF
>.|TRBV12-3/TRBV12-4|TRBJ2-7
CASSLGYEQYF
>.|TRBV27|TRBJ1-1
CASTTYRLKNTEAFF
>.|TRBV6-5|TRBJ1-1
CASRYTAGLGEEAFF
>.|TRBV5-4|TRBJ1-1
CASSPGWGTYEAFF
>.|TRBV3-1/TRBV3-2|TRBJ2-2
CASSQRGSGANTGELFF
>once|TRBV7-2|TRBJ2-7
CASSLKSGQGGSEQYF
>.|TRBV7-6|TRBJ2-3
CASSLEGGYPTDTQYF
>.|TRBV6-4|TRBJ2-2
CASSVQVAGELFF
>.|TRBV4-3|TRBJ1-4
CASSPTWGSEKLFF
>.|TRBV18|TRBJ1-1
CASSPRTGLETEAFF
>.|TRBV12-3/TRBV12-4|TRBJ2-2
CASSRDFTGELFF
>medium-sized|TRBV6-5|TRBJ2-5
CASSYTSGTGGETQYF
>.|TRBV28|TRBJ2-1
CAIRAFSGTPHNEQFF
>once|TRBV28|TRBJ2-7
CASSLYPQGSSYEQYF